Sequencing of this TCR beta chain was carried out in a study of CD8 T cells in ankylosing spondylitis. General observations from the study: Blood of patients with ankylosing spondylitis appeared to be characterized by a TCR beta motif of eight highly homologous variants.

Germline loops: CDR1 DFQATT, CDR2 SNEGSKA (reference sequence). There are 16 residues in the CDR3. V was pared by 6 bases and J by 7 bases, with 13 bases of the junction left unmatched. The table lists this clonotype with a few counts. Its antigen is not known. Each CDR3 protein is one row after TCRdb ran MiXCR on the 5' RACE reads. In the table there are around 440,000 distinct CDR3 sequences, approximately 17% of which are singletons. The TCR comes from a male donor with ankylosing spondylitis. The V gene is TRBV20-1, the J gene TRBJ1-6; 9 nucleotides line up with TRBD1. Sequenced: blood, either unsorted or a sorted T cell fraction (not recorded which). This chain's CDR3 is CSAPRSQTGGNSPLHF. CDR3 DNA sequence: TGCAGTGCGCCCCGGAGCCAAACAGGGGGCAATTCACCCCTCCACTTT.